This record covers a single TCR beta chain. This specimen comes from a study of blood T cell repertoires in COVID-19. At the level of the study: Samples representing acute and convalescent COVID-19 were sourced from the United States, Italy and Spain. Sample material is recorded as cDNA or gDNA derived from T cells, B-cell-depleted T cells, or PBMCs.

In the authors' workflow: Nucleated cell counts were estimated from reference gene primer amplification. Some clones are missing from TCRdb's copy, which holds only in-frame ones; the method was immunoSEQ multiplex PCR. V, J and clone size were drawn from that table, and D and trimming were deduced from the DNA. The repertoire holds more than 90,000 clones, approximately 85% seen once, with approximately 13% in the top ten. This receptor was taken from a human donor in a cohort sampled during active COVID-19. Sample: peripheral blood.

CDR3 in amino acids: CASSTGVTDTQYF. CDR3 in DNA: TGTGCCAGTAGTACAGGGGTCACAGATACGCAGTATTTT. The V and J genes are TRBV19 and TRBJ2-3; a possible D gene is TRBD1 (6 bases). Trimming took off 4 bases at V and 2 bases at J, with 7 bases between the two ends. The CDR3 is 13 residues long. Germline CDR1 is LNHDA and CDR2 is SQIVND (reference sequence). The variable domain in full, with the rest retrieved from reference TRBV19 and TRBJ2-3, is DGGITQSPKYLFRKEGQNVTLSCEQNLNHDAMYWYRQDPGQGLRLIYYSQIVNDFQKGDIAEGYSVSREKKESFPLTVTSAQKNPTAFYLCASSTGVTDTQYFGPGTRLTVL.